The entry below gives a single T cell receptor beta chain sequence along with its context. This sample is part of a study of blood T cell repertoires in COVID-19. Across the whole study: Some COVID-19 samples were acute and others convalescent; all came from the United States, Italy and Spain.

As originally analysed: Reference gene primer amplification in the assay estimated nucleated cell counts. Sequencing was performed with immunoSEQ multiplex PCR; in TCRdb, only in-frame clones are kept and a portion is missing. The DNA was the basis for D and trimming; V, J and clone size are from that table. Of about 190,000 clones listed, roughly 88% are singletons. CDR1 and CDR2 from the germline V gene are LGHNA and YSLEER. The CDR3 spans 16 residues. V was cut by 6 bases and J by 1 base, with 18 bases left in between. This receptor was obtained from a man older than 75 with COVID-19, enrolled during active disease. The chain carries TRBV4-3 and TRBJ1-2, with TRBD1 as a possible D gene (6 bases). Sequenced input: peripheral blood. The CDR3 DNA is TGCGCCAGCAGTCTCCTCCCCACAGGGAATAACTATGGCTACACCTTC. The encoded protein is CASSLLPTGNNYGYTF.